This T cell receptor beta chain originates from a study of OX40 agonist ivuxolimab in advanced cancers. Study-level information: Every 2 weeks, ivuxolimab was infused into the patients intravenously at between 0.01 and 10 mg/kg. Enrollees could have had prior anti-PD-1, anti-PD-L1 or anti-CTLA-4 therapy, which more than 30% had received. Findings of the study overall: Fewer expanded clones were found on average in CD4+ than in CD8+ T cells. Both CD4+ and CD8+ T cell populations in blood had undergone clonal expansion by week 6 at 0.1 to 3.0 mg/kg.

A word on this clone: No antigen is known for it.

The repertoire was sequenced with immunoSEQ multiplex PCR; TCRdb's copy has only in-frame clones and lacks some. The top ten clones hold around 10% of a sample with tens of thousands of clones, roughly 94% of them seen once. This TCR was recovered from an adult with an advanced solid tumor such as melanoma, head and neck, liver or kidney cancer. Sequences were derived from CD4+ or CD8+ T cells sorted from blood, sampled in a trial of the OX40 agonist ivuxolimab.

For the CDR3, the DNA is TGTGCCAGCACAGGGACTAGCGGGAGACAGGGGAACACCGGGGAGCTGTTTTTT. This sequence encodes CASTGTSGRQGNTGELFF. The J gene is TRBJ2-2, the V gene TRBV7-2; 14 nucleotides align to TRBD2. From germline, CDR1 is SGHTA and CDR2 FQGNSA. V dropped 7 bases and J dropped 1; count of bases not matched to a gene: 8. The CDR3 is 18 amino acids.